These 14 T cell receptor beta chains came from one sample sequenced in a study of technical replicates of blood from a few donors (dated by TCRdb to the late 2010s). Library generation was performed with the immunoSEQ multiplex PCR assay. Here the immuneACCESS table is served through TCRdb, limited to in-frame sequences with V and J called. Missing clones are a known gap in these copies; in checked studies unresolved V genes cover under half, and the rest lacks a known reason. The sample yields about 95,000 clones; approximately 95% were counted once. About 0.37% of the sample is held by the ten biggest clonotypes. Sequencing was carried out using T cells isolated from PBMCs. These TCRs come from a human donor in good health.

The chain is built from TRBV6-1 and TRBJ1-2; D might be TRBD1 (6 bases). Looked up from germline, CDR1 is MNHNS and CDR2 is SASEGT. The CDR3 spans 15 residues. V lost 7 bases and J 5 bases, leaving 20 bases between the germline ends. CDR3 protein: CASTLPLPGTYGYTF. The CDR3 DNA is TGTGCCAGCACCCTACCGCTCCCAGGGACATATGGCTACACCTTC.

The chain carries TRBV7-6 and TRBJ2-5, with a tentative D call TRBD1 (5 bases). The germline CDR1 and CDR2 sequences are SGHVS and FNYEAQ. The V gene lost 1 base and the J gene lost 5 bases, with 14 bases spanning the gap. The CDR3 length is 15 residues. The CDR3 DNA reads TGTGCCAGCAGCTTAGGCAGGGTGTCTGTTGAGACCCAGTACTTC. This gives the protein CASSLGRVSVETQYF. Combining the CDR3 with reference TRBV7-6 and TRBJ2-5 gives the whole variable domain GAGVSQSPRYKVTKRGQDVALRCDPISGHVSLYWYRQALGQGPEFLTYFNYEAQQDKSGLPNDRFSAERPEGSISTLTIQRTEQRDSAMYRCASSLGRVSVETQYFGPGTRLLVL.

This sequence joins TRBV2 and TRBJ2-7; TRBD1 might be the D (6 bases). This CDR3 spans 13 amino acids. V lost 7 bases and J lost 4, with 14 bases in between. CDR1 and CDR2 (germline): SNHLY, FYNNEI. The CDR3 DNA is TGTGCCAGCAACGAGGCACAGGGTTACGAGCAGTACTTC. Translated, it gives CASNEAQGYEQYF. Looking up the rest from reference TRBV2 and TRBJ2-7 gives the full variable domain: EPEVTQTPSHQVTQMGQEVILRCVPISNHLYFYWYRQILGQKVEFLVSFYNNEISEKSEIFDDQFSVERPDGSNFTLKIRSTKLEDSAMYFCASNEAQGYEQYFGPGTRLTVT.

The chain joins TRBV7-2 to TRBJ2-1; tentatively, D is TRBD2 (5 bases). The CDR3 is 15 amino acids. Germline loops: CDR1 SGHTA, CDR2 FQGNSA. V lost 0 bases to trimming and J lost 4 bases, with 10 bases between them. The CDR3 loop is CASSLARTSYNEQFF. The CDR3 coding sequence is TGTGCCAGCAGCTTAGCCCGGACTTCGTACAATGAGCAGTTCTTC.

This chain connects TRBV7-6 to TRBJ1-4, with D possibly matching TRBD1 (6 bases). The V gene lost 6 bases and the J gene lost 8 bases, with 22 bases spanning the gap. The CDR3 totals 16 residues. The germline gives CDR1 SGHVS, CDR2 FNYEAQ. In DNA form, the CDR3 reads TGTGCCAGCAGGGAAAATATCCGGGGGGCTCAGGAAAAACTGTTTTTT. Protein sequence: CASRENIRGAQEKLFF.

CDR3 sequence reads: CASSGGAGGGEQYF. DNA for the CDR3: TGCGCCAGCAGCGGGGGGGCGGGAGGAGGCGAGCAGTACTTC. The chain combines TRBV5-1 with TRBJ2-7, with 8 bases fitting TRBD2. J was trimmed by 6 bases and V by 4 bases; bases with no gene match: 9. Germline V gene lookup returns CDR1 SGHRS and CDR2 YFSETQ. This CDR3 has 14 residues. Filled out from reference TRBV5-1 and TRBJ2-7, the complete variable domain reads KAGVTQTPRYLIKTRGQQVTLSCSPISGHRSVSWYQQTPGQGLQFLFEYFSETQRNKGNFPGRFSGRQFSNSRSEMNVSTLELGDSALYLCASSGGAGGGEQYFGPGTRLTVT.

This chain links TRBV6-5 with TRBJ1-1, with D possibly TRBD1 on 5 matching bases. The CDR3 has 11 residues. Germline-derived CDR1 and CDR2 are MNHEY and SVGAGI. The V end was cut by 3 bases, the J end by 10 bases, with 9 bases between. In nucleotides, the CDR3 is TGTGCCAGCAGTTATGGGCAGGGAGCTTTCTTT. As protein: CASSYGQGAFF.

The chain employs TRBV7-9 and TRBJ1-2, with D possibly matching TRBD1 (5 bases). V dropped 5 bases and J dropped 6 bases, with 13 bases sitting between them. The germline V gene encodes CDR1 SEHNR and CDR2 FQNEAQ (reference sequence). The CDR3 sequence is 13 residues long. The CDR3, as DNA: TGTGCCAGCAGCCCGTACCAGGGAAATGGCTACACCTTC. Translating it yields CASSPYQGNGYTF.

The chain joins TRBV21-1 to TRBJ1-3. TRBV21-1 is marked as a pseudogene. The CDR3 totals 19 residues. CDR3 sequence: CASSKGGTDEPNSGNTIYF. The CDR3 bases are TGTGCCAGCAGCAAAGGCGGGACGGATGAACCCAACTCTGGAAACACCATATATTTT.

The chain carries TRBV11-2 and TRBJ1-1; D not resolved. Trimming removed 1 base at V and 1 base at J, with 7 bases between. The CDR3 is made up of 14 amino acids. Germline loops: CDR1 SGHAT, CDR2 FQNNGV. DNA for the CDR3: TGTGCCAGCAGCTTAGCTTCCTGGAACACTGAAGCTTTCTTT. Its translation: CASSLASWNTEAFF.

This clone has a single count. The chain combines TRBV29-1 with TRBJ1-1; weak D call: TRBD1 (6 bases). Germline values: CDR1 SQVTM, CDR2 ANQGSEA. The V gene lost 6 bases and the J gene lost 1 base, with 9 bases spanning the gap. This CDR3 has 12 residues. Here the CDR3 reads CSVGAGNTEAFF. CDR3 nucleotide sequence: TGCAGCGTGGGGGCGGGGAACACTGAAGCTTTCTTT.

The chain couples TRBV2 to TRBJ2-1, with D unclear. Germline CDR1 SNHLY, CDR2 FYNNEI. With 7 bases removed from V and 5 bases from J, the gap between germline ends came to 9 bases. This CDR3 region has 12 residues. CDR3 nucleotides: TGTGCCAGCATGAGCGTCAACAATGAGCAGTTCTTC. Translated: CASMSVNNEQFF.

The rearrangement joins TRBV5-5 to TRBJ1-5; 8 bases line up with TRBD1. The CDR3 is 16 amino acids. V shed 4 bases, J shed 0 bases, and the junction held 6 bases outside the gene matches. The germline V gene has CDR1 SGHKS and CDR2 YYEKEE (reference sequence). This CDR3 is CASSPGQGHSNQPQHF. CDR3 DNA sequence: TGTGCCAGCAGCCCCGGACAGGGTCATAGCAATCAGCCCCAGCATTTT.

This chain links TRBV19 with TRBJ2-1, with 10 nucleotides matching TRBD2. Trimming took 3 bases from V and 7 from J; bases not matched to a gene: 6. Germline V gene data show CDR1 as LNHDA and CDR2 as SQIVND (reference sequence). The CDR3 is 15 amino acids. CDR3 protein: CASSISGRLGNEQFF. The CDR3 DNA reads as TGTGCCAGTAGTATTAGCGGGAGGCTCGGAAATGAGCAGTTCTTC.